Below are 26 T cell receptor beta chains sequenced from a single sample in a study of T-cell reconstitution after alpha-beta-depleted transplantation in children. During its preparation, the TCRbeta library received unique molecular identifiers. TCRdb reprocessed the PCR reads via MiXCR and lists one record per CDR3 protein. The sample lists 600,000 or so distinct CDR3 sequences; 20% to 25% were seen once. Here the sequenced sample was PBMCs, mostly from graft donor cells, taken 360 days after TCRalphabeta/CD19-depleted stem cell transplant. The receptors come from a boy younger than two who had a stem cell transplant for acute myeloid leukemia, so the T cells may come from the graft donor.

This clonotype was picked up a small number of times. The rearrangement uses TRBV7-2 and TRBJ2-1; no definite D call. The CDR3 spans 15 residues. Trimming shortened V by 1 base and J by 4 bases, and 11 bases separated the two germline ends. CDR1 is SGHTA, CDR2 FQGNSA, per germline. The CDR3 DNA sequence: TGTGCCAGCAGCTTAGAACACTTAACTTACAATGAGCAGTTCTTC. It specifies CASSLEHLTYNEQFF.

This clonotype occurred many times. CDR3 coding DNA: TGTGCCAGCAGTTTCCAGGGGAGGACTGGCTACACCTTC. Protein: CASSFQGRTGYTF. This rearrangement joins TRBV28 to TRBJ1-2; a possible D gene is TRBD1 (6 bases). CDR1 and CDR2 from the germline V gene are MDHEN and SYDVKM. V gave up 3 bases and J gave up 7 bases, with 12 bases separating them. This CDR3 spans 13 amino acids.

This clonotype has at least ten counts. The chain joins TRBV6-1 to TRBJ2-3, with TRBD1 matching 7 bases. CDR3 size: 16 residues. Unmatched junction bases numbered 14, after V lost 9 bases and J lost 2 bases. Per the germline V gene, CDR1 is MNHNS and CDR2 is SASEGT. The DNA for the CDR3 is TGTGCCAGTGATGATTTCCGGGACAGCCTCACAGATACGCAGTATTTT. Translated, it gives CASDDFRDSLTDTQYF.

This clonotype was counted once. The gene calls are TRBV10-3 and TRBJ1-5, with a possible D match to TRBD1 (5 bases). CDR1 and CDR2 from the germline V gene are ENHRY and SYGVKD. Trimming took 0 bases from V and 2 from J, leaving 11 bases between them. The CDR3 sequence is 16 residues long. CDR3 bases: TGTGCCATCAGTGAGTCGGTGGGGGGAGGCAATCAGCCCCAGCATTTT. It yields the protein CAISESVGGGNQPQHF.

The chain uses TRBV4-3 and TRBJ2-2; D is possibly TRBD1 (6 bases). The V gene's germline CDR1 is LGHNA and CDR2 YSLEER. This CDR3 region has 15 residues. Between the trimmed V and J ends, which lost 4 bases and 3 bases, there was a span of 12 bases. The CDR3, as DNA: TGCGCCAGCAGCCTCAGGGGTTTGGACACCGGGGAGCTGTTTTTT. It codes for CASSLRGLDTGELFF.

The chain employs TRBV12-3 or TRBV12-4 and TRBJ2-4, with D perhaps matching TRBD1 (5 bases). Between the trimmed V and J ends, which lost 5 bases and 6 bases, there was a span of 8 bases. The CDR3 is 12 amino acids. Here the CDR3 DNA reads TGTGCCAGCAGTACCAGGGTAAACATTCAGTACTTC. Translating gives CASSTRVNIQYF.

This clonotype was picked up many times. The V gene is TRBV20-1, the J gene TRBJ2-7; TRBD2 matches at 7 bases. V shed 7 bases and J 0 bases; nucleotides not matched to a gene: 9. The CDR3 extends over 14 amino acids. Germline V CDR1 and CDR2: DFQATT, SNEGSKA (reference sequence). The CDR3 region has the DNA TGCAGTGTCGTCGATTCTAGCGGCTCCTACGAGCAGTACTTC. This translates into CSVVDSSGSYEQYF.

The chain couples TRBV20-1 to TRBJ1-2; 10 nucleotides agree with TRBD1. The V segment lost 5 bases and the J segment 8 bases; nucleotides outside the gene matches: 5. The CDR3 covers 12 residues. CDR1 is DFQATT and CDR2 is SNEGSKA in the germline V gene (reference sequence). The CDR3 reads CSALDRGSGYTF. CDR3 in DNA: TGCAGTGCTCTGGACAGGGGGAGCGGCTACACCTTC.

The chain is built from TRBV11-1 and TRBJ2-2; maybe TRBD2 (5 bases). The V end was cut by 5 bases, the J end by 6 bases, with 16 bases between. Germline lookup yields CDR1 SGHAT and CDR2 FQDESV (reference sequence). The CDR3 runs to 15 residues. The CDR3 reads CASSPAIRGSGELFF. CDR3 DNA: TGTGCCAGCAGCCCGGCGATTCGGGGTTCCGGGGAGCTGTTTTTT.

The rearrangement uses TRBV20-1 and TRBJ1-6; weak D call: TRBD1 (6 bases). Looked up from germline, CDR1 is DFQATT and CDR2 is SNEGSKA (reference sequence). Deletions cut 6 bases from V and 0 bases from J, with 21 bases between. The CDR3 loop spans 18 amino acids. The DNA for the CDR3 is TGCAGTGCGGAAATTGGTGGGGGGGCGGTCTCCTATAATTCACCCCTCCACTTT. Its protein product is CSAEIGGGAVSYNSPLHF.

This clonotype was counted many times. The genes are TRBV4-2 and TRBJ1-1; no definite D call. Between the trimmed V and J ends, which lost 6 bases and 3 bases, there was a span of 17 bases. CDR3 length: 15 residues. From germline, CDR1 is LGHNA and CDR2 YNFKEQ. The CDR3 sequence is CASRPRIASDTEAFF. CDR3 nucleotides: TGTGCCAGCAGACCAAGGATTGCGTCCGACACTGAAGCTTTCTTT.

This clonotype has a handful of counts. The rearrangement links TRBV25-1 to TRBJ2-3; 9 nucleotides match TRBD1. This CDR3 is built from 16 residues. Germline values: CDR1 MGHDK, CDR2 SYGVNS. Losses at the gene ends were 5 bases for V and 2 bases for J; bases not matched to a gene: 8. Here the CDR3 DNA reads TGTGCCAGCAGTAACAGACAGGGGGGCAACACAGATACGCAGTATTTT. As protein: CASSNRQGGNTDTQYF.

This clonotype has only a few counts. The CDR3 loop reads CATANRQGTGYNEQFF. The CDR3 region has the DNA TGTGCCACAGCGAACAGACAGGGAACGGGGTACAATGAGCAGTTCTTC. This sequence joins TRBV12-3 or TRBV12-4 and TRBJ2-1, with TRBD1 identical over 7 bases. Germline trimming cut 10 bases from V and 4 bases from J; bases unmatched to any gene: 16. The CDR3 runs 16 residues.

This clonotype occurred many times. V and J are TRBV4-1 and TRBJ2-2; TRBD2 aligns across 11 bases. Germline V gene sequence: CDR1 MGHRA, CDR2 YSYEKL. The CDR3 has 18 residues. V shed 1 base, J shed 4 bases, and the junction held 8 bases outside the gene matches. This CDR3 is CASSQGASGGPGTGELFF. For the CDR3, the DNA is TGCGCCAGCAGCCAAGGGGCTAGCGGGGGGCCTGGCACCGGGGAGCTGTTTTTT.

This rearrangement joins TRBV20-1 to TRBJ1-1; no definite D call. V was trimmed by 2 bases and J by 8 bases, leaving 15 bases between them. Germline V gene lookup returns CDR1 DFQATT and CDR2 SNEGSKA (reference sequence). The CDR3 has 13 residues. DNA of the CDR3: TGCAGTGCTAGATCCGACCCGGACGGAGAAGCTTTCTTT. This sequence encodes CSARSDPDGEAFF.

This clonotype came up once. The chain employs TRBV25-1 and TRBJ2-1; D tentatively reads TRBD1 or TRBD2 (7 bases each). CDR3 length equals 17 residues. Trimming removed 1 base from V and 2 bases from J, with 15 bases in between. CDR1 is MGHDK and CDR2 is SYGVNS in the germline V gene. CDR3 residues: CASSELVRGGPYNEQFF. In nucleotides, the CDR3 is TGTGCCAGCAGTGAATTAGTCAGGGGGGGCCCCTACAATGAGCAGTTCTTC. Drawing the rest from reference TRBV25-1 and TRBJ2-1, the complete variable domain is EADIYQTPRYLVIGTGKKITLECSQTMGHDKMYWYQQDPGMELHLIHYSYGVNSTEKGDLSSESTVSRIRTEHFPLTLESARPSHTSQYLCASSELVRGGPYNEQFFGPGTRLTVL.

The chain links TRBV3-1 to TRBJ2-7, with D unclear. CDR1 is LGHDT, CDR2 YNNKEL, per germline (reference sequence). The CDR3 length is 14 residues. V was pared by 6 bases and J by 7 bases, with 19 bases between. CDR3 in amino acids: CASRPRGSTGEQYF. CDR3 bases: TGTGCCAGCAGGCCTCGCGGAAGCACCGGGGAGCAGTACTTC.

This clonotype appeared a few times. The rearrangement joins TRBV20-1 to TRBJ1-2, with D possibly matching TRBD1 (6 bases). The CDR3 is 13 residues long. Germline assignment: CDR1 DFQATT and CDR2 SNEGSKA (reference sequence). Trimming pared 4 bases from V and 2 bases from J, leaving 11 bases between. The CDR3 loop reads CSATAGVNYGYTF. The CDR3 DNA reads TGCAGTGCTACTGCAGGGGTAAACTATGGCTACACCTTC.

This clonotype was picked up one time. J is TRBJ2-2 and V is TRBV7-2; D unresolved. The CDR3 contains 15 residues. CDR1 and CDR2 from the germline V gene are SGHTA and FQGNSA. Between the trimmed V and J ends, which lost 1 base and 7 bases, there was a span of 13 bases. CDR3 coding DNA: TGTGCCAGCAGCTTAGAATGGATGCATGGCGGGGAGCTGTTTTTT. Translating it yields CASSLEWMHGGELFF.

The rearrangement links TRBV7-9 to TRBJ2-7; TRBD2 agrees at 7 bases. After removal of 5 bases from V and 5 bases from J, the junction contained 9 bases not matched to a gene. The length of the CDR3 is 14 residues. The germline CDR1 and CDR2 sequences are SEHNR and FQNEAQ (reference sequence). The CDR3 bases are TGTGCCAGCAGCCGTTGGGATGCGGGGGACGAGCAGTACTTC. As protein: CASSRWDAGDEQYF.

This rearrangement joins TRBV6-5 to TRBJ2-5, with TRBD1 matching over 10 bases. The V segment lost 2 bases and the J segment 4 bases; nucleotides outside the gene matches: 7. The CDR3 has 16 amino acids. Germline-derived CDR1 and CDR2 are MNHEY and SVGAGI. The CDR3 reads CASSYRTGGVGETQYF. CDR3 DNA sequence: TGTGCCAGCAGTTACCGGACAGGGGGAGTGGGAGAGACCCAGTACTTC.

The chain carries TRBV6-2 or TRBV6-3 and TRBJ2-1; unclear D gene. Trimming removed 2 bases at V and 7 bases at J, with 9 bases between. The length of the CDR3 is 13 residues. Germline CDR1 reads MNHEY; CDR2 reads SVGEGT. CDR3: CASSYPRANEQFF. In nucleotides, the CDR3 is TGTGCCAGCAGTTACCCTAGGGCAAATGAGCAGTTCTTC.

This clonotype has ten or more counts. CDR3 sequence: CASSLAAGGAYNEQFF. Written as DNA, the CDR3 is TGCGCCAGCAGCTTGGCGGCGGGGGGCGCCTACAATGAGCAGTTCTTC. V is TRBV5-1 and J is TRBJ2-1, with 8 nucleotides matching TRBD2. The germline gives CDR1 SGHRS, CDR2 YFSETQ. The CDR3 totals 16 residues. Trimming at V came to 0 bases and at J to 2 bases, leaving 4 bases not matched to a gene. The variable domain in full, completed from reference TRBV5-1 and TRBJ2-1, reads KAGVTQTPRYLIKTRGQQVTLSCSPISGHRSVSWYQQTPGQGLQFLFEYFSETQRNKGNFPGRFSGRQFSNSRSEMNVSTLELGDSALYLCASSLAAGGAYNEQFFGPGTRLTVL.

The rearrangement links TRBV5-1 to TRBJ1-5; a weak D match, TRBD1 (5 bases). There are 15 residues in the CDR3. From germline, CDR1 is SGHRS and CDR2 YFSETQ. Between the trimmed V and J ends, which lost 3 bases and 3 bases, there was a span of 13 bases. CDR3 sequence: CASSWTGTDNQPQHF. In DNA, the CDR3 is TGCGCCAGCAGCTGGACCGGGACGGACAATCAGCCCCAGCATTTT. The full variable domain, rest sourced from reference TRBV5-1 and TRBJ1-5, is KAGVTQTPRYLIKTRGQQVTLSCSPISGHRSVSWYQQTPGQGLQFLFEYFSETQRNKGNFPGRFSGRQFSNSRSEMNVSTLELGDSALYLCASSWTGTDNQPQHFGDGTRLSIL.

The V gene is TRBV12-3 or TRBV12-4, the J gene TRBJ1-2; no firm D call. V was trimmed by 4 bases and J by 6 bases, leaving 9 bases between them. This CDR3 has 12 amino acids. Written as DNA, the CDR3 is TGTGCCAGCAGTTGGGGTAGCGATGGCTACACCTTC. This sequence encodes CASSWGSDGYTF.

The chain has TRBV7-2 and TRBJ2-1; no clear D gene. Germline V lookup: CDR1 SGHTA, CDR2 FQGNSA. Deletions cut 2 bases from V and 4 bases from J, with 12 bases between. The CDR3 is made up of 15 amino acids. This chain's CDR3 is CASSLRSGSYNEQFF. CDR3 nucleotides: TGTGCCAGCAGCTTAAGGTCAGGTTCATACAATGAGCAGTTCTTC.